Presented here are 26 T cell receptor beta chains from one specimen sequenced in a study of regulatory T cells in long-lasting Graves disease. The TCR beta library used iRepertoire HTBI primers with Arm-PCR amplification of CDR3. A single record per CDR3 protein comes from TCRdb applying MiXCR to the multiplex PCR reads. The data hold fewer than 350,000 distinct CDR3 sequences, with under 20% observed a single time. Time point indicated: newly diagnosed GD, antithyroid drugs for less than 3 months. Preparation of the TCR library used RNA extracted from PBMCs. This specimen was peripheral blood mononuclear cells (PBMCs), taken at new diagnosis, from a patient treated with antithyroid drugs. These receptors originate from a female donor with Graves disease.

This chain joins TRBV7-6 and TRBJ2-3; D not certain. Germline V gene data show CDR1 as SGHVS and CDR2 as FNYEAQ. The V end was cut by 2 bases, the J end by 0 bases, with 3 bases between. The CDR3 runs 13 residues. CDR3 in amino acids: CASSLYSTDTQYF. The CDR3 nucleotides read TGTGCCAGCAGCTTATACAGCACAGATACGCAGTATTTT.

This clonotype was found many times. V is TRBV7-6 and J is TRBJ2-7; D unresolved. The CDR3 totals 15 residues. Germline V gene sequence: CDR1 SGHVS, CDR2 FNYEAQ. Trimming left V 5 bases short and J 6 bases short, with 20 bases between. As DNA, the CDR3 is TGTGCCAGCAGCCGTAGGGCGAACCTTCCAAGCGAGCAGTACTTC. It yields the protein CASSRRANLPSEQYF.

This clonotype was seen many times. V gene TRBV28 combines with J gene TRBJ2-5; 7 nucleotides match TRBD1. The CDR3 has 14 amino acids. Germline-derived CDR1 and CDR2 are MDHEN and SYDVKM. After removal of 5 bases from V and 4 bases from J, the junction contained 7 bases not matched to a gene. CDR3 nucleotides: TGTGCCAGCAGTCGGACAGGCCTCCGAGAGACCCAGTACTTC. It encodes CASSRTGLRETQYF.

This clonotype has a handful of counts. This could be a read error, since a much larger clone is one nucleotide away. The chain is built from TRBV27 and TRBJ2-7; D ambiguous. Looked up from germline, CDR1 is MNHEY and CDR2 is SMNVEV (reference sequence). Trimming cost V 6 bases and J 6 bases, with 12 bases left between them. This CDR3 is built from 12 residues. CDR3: CASRLAPAEQYF. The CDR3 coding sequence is TGTGCCAGCAGATTGGCTCCGGCCGAGCAGTACTTC.

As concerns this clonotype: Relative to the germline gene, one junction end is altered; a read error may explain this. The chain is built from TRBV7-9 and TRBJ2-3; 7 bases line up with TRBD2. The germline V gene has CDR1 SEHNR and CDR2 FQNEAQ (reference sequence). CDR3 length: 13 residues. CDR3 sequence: CAGSLAGRDTQYF. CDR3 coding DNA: TGTGCCGGCAGCTTAGCGGGTCGAGATACGCAGTATTTT.

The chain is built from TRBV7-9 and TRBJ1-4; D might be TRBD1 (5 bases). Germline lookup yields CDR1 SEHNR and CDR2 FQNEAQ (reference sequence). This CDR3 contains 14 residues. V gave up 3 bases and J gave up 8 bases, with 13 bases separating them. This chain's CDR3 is CASSLAGEREKLFF. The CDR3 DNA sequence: TGTGCCAGCAGCTTGGCGGGGGAGAGAGAAAAACTGTTTTTT. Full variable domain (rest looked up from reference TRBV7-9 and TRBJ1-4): DTGVSQNPRHKITKRGQNVTFRCDPISEHNRLYWYRQTLGQGPEFLTYFQNEAQLEKSRLLSDRFSAERPKGSFSTLEIQRTEQGDSAMYLCASSLAGEREKLFFGSGTQLSVL.

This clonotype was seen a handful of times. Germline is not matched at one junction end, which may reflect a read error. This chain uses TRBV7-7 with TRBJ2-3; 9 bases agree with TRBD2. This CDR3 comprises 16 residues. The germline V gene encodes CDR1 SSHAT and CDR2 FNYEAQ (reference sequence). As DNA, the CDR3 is TGTGCTAGCAGCTTAGAGCGGGAGGAGTACGCAGATACGCAGTATTTT. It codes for CASSLEREEYADTQYF.

For the CDR3, the DNA is TGCAGTGCCCGCAGGCGGGGTTGGAGCAATCAGCCCCAGCATTTT. Encoded protein: CSARRRGWSNQPQHF. The rearrangement links TRBV20-1 to TRBJ1-5; D call uncertain. CDR3 length: 15 amino acids. The germline CDR1 and CDR2 sequences are DFQATT and SNEGSKA (reference sequence). Trimming cost V 6 bases and J 1 base, with 16 bases left between them.

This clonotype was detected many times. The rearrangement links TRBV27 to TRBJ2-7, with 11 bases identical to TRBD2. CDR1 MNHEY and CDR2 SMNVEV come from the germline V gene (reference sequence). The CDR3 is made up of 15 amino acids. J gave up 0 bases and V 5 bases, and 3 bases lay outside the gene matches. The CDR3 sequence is CASSRTSGFSYEQYF. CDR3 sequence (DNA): TGTGCCAGCAGTAGGACTAGCGGGTTCTCCTACGAGCAGTACTTC.

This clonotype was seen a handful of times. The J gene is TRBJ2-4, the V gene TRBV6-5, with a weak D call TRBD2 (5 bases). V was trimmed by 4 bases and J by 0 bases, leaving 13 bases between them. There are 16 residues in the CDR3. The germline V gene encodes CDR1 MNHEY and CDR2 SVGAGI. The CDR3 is CASSSLLGVAKNIQYF. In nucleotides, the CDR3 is TGTGCCAGCAGTTCCCTCTTGGGAGTAGCCAAAAACATTCAGTACTTC.

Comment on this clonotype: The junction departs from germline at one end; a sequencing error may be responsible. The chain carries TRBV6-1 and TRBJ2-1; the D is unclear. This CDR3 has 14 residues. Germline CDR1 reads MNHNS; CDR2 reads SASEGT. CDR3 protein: CASSEVPPGVYVRF. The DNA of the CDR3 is TGTGCCAGCAGTGAAGTGCCCCCCGGTGTTTACGTTCGCTTC.

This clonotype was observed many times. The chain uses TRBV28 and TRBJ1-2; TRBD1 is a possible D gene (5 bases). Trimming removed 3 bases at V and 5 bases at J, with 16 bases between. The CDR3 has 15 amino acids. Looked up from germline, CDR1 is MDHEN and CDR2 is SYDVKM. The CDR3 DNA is TGTGCCAGCAGTTTCCAGGGTAGGACGAGATATGGCTACACCTTC. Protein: CASSFQGRTRYGYTF.

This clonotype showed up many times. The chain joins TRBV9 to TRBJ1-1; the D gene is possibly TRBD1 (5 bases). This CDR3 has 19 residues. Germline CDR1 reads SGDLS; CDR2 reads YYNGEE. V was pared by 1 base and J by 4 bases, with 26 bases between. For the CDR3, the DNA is TGTGCCAGCAGCGTAAGGCCCGACGGGGGACCGAATGGCCTCACTGAAGCTTTCTTT. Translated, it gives CASSVRPDGGPNGLTEAFF. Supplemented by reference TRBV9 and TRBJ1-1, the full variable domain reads DSGVTQTPKHLITATGQRVTLRCSPRSGDLSVYWYQQSLDQGLQFLIQYYNGEERAKGNILERFSAQQFPDLHSELNLSSLELGDSALYFCASSVRPDGGPNGLTEAFFGQGTRLTVV.

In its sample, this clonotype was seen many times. The CDR3 spells CASSPLSTSGAYEQYF. Written as DNA, the CDR3 is TGTGCCAGCAGTCCACTCTCGACTAGCGGCGCCTACGAGCAGTACTTC. The J gene is TRBJ2-7, the V gene TRBV27, with 9 bases fitting TRBD2. V shed 5 bases and J 2 bases; nucleotides not matched to a gene: 10. Germline V lookup: CDR1 MNHEY, CDR2 SMNVEV (reference sequence). CDR3 length equals 16 residues.

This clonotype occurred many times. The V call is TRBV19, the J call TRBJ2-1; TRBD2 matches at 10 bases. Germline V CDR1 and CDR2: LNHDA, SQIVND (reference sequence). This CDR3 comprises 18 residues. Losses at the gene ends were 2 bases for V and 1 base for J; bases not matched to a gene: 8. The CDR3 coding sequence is TGTGCCAGTAGTATACCTAGCGGGAGTGGTTTATCCTACAATGAGCAGTTCTTC. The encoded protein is CASSIPSGSGLSYNEQFF.

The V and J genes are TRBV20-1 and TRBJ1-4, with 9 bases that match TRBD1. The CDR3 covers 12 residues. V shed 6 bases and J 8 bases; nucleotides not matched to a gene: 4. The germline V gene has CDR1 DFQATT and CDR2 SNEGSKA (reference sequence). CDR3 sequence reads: CSASGTGEKLFF. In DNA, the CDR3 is TGCAGTGCGTCCGGGACAGGGGAAAAACTGTTTTTT.

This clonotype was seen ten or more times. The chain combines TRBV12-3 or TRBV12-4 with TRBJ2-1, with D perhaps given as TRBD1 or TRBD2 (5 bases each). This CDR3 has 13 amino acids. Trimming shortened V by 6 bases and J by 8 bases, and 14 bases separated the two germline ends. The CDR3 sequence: CASRQGAGDEQFF. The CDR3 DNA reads TGTGCCAGCAGGCAGGGAGCAGGTGATGAGCAGTTCTTC.

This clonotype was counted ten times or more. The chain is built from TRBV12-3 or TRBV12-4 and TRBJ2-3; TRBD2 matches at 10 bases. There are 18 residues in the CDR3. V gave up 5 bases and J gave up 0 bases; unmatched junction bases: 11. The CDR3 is CASSPDGSGRPSTDTQYF. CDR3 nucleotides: TGTGCCAGCAGTCCCGACGGTAGCGGGAGGCCTAGCACAGATACGCAGTATTTT.

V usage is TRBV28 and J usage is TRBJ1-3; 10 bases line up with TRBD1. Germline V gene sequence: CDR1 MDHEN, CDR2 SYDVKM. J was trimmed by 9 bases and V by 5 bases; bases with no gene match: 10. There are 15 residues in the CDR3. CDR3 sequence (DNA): TGTGCCAGCAGTACAAGACAGGGGGCGAGAGGCACCATATATTTT. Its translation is CASSTRQGARGTIYF.

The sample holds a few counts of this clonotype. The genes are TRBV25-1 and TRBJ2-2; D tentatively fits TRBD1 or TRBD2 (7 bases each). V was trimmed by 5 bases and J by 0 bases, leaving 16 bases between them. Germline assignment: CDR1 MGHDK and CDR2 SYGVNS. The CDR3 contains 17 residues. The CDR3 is CASSRQGGRANTGELFF. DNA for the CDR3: TGTGCCAGCAGTAGACAGGGAGGGAGGGCGAACACCGGGGAGCTGTTTTTT.

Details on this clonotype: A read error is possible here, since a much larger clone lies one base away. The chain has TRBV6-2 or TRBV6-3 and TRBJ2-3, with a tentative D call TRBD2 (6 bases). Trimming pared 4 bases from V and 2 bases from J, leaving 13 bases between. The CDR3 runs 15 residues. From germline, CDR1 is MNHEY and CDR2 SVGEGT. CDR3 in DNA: TGTGCCAGCAGTTGTTGGCGGGAACCCACAGATACGCAGTATTTT. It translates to CASSCWREPTDTQYF.

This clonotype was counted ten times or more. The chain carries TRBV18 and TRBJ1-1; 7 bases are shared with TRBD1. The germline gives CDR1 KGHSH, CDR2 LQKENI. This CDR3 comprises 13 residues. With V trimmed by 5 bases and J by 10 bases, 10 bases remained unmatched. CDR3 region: CASSGDSGVGAFF. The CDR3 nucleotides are TGTGCCAGCTCAGGGGACAGTGGGGTTGGAGCTTTCTTT.

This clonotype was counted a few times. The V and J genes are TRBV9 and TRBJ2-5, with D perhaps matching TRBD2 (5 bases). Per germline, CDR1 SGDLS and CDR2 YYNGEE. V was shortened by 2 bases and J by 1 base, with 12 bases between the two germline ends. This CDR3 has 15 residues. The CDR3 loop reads CASSVERGIQETQYF. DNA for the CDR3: TGTGCCAGCAGCGTCGAACGAGGGATCCAAGAGACCCAGTACTTC.

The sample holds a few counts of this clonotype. CDR3 region: CASSLAHGMNTEAFF. CDR3 bases: TGTGCCAGCAGCTTAGCGCACGGCATGAACACTGAAGCTTTCTTT. The chain is built from TRBV11-2 and TRBJ1-1, with D unclear. The CDR3 is 15 amino acids. The germline V and J ends were trimmed by 1 base and 0 bases, with 9 bases remaining between them. CDR1 SGHAT and CDR2 FQNNGV come from the germline V gene.

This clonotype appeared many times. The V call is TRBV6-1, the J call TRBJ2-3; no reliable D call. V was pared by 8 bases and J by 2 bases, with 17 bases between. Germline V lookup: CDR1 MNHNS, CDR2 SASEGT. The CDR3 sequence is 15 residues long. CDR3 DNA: TGTGCCAGCCCAGGAACCGGGCTAAACACAGATACGCAGTATTTT. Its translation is CASPGTGLNTDTQYF.

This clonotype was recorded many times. The CDR3 here is CASSLGIGGGSSYNSPLHF. The CDR3 coding sequence is TGTGCCAGCAGCTTAGGTATCGGCGGGGGAAGCTCCTATAATTCACCCCTCCACTTT. The rearrangement joins TRBV11-2 to TRBJ1-6, with D possibly matching TRBD1 (5 bases). Germline V gene sequence: CDR1 SGHAT, CDR2 FQNNGV. Trimming removed 1 base at V and 0 bases at J, with 16 bases between. The CDR3 is made up of 19 amino acids. Looking up the rest from reference TRBV11-2 and TRBJ1-6 gives the full variable domain: EAGVAQSPRYKIIEKRQSVAFWCNPISGHATLYWYQQILGQGPKLLIQFQNNGVVDDSQLPKDRFSAERLKGVDSTLKIQPAKLEDSAVYLCASSLGIGGGSSYNSPLHFGNGTRLTVT.